The 19 T cell receptor beta chains listed next were all sequenced from one sample in a study of shared clonotypes between healthy human individuals. Libraries were prepared by immunoSEQ multiplex PCR; TCRdb keeps only in-frame clonotypes and omits some of them. Altogether approximately 700,000 clones are present, around 73% being singletons, with the ten largest covering around 1.8%. The specimen was memory CD4+ T cells sorted from blood. Subset specified: CD45RA-negative fraction. The receptors stem from a woman aged 25 to 39 in good health.

The J gene is TRBJ2-5, the V gene TRBV7-2; D unresolved. Per the germline V gene, CDR1 is SGHTA and CDR2 is FQGNSA. This CDR3 is 14 amino acids long. V was trimmed by 2 bases and J by 3 bases, leaving 10 bases between them. The CDR3 loop is CASSLLGVEETQYF. CDR3 bases: TGTGCCAGCAGCTTACTAGGCGTGGAAGAGACCCAGTACTTC.

The chain joins TRBV4-2 to TRBJ1-6; D possibly corresponds to TRBD1 (5 bases). The CDR3 loop spans 13 amino acids. With 4 bases removed from V and 18 bases from J, the gap between germline ends came to 19 bases. The germline CDR1 and CDR2 sequences are LGHNA and YNFKEQ. The CDR3 bases are TGTGCCAGCAGCCCAGGGATGACCGACAGTCCCCACTTT. Its translation is CASSPGMTDSPHF.

The chain employs TRBV28 and TRBJ2-7; TRBD2 agrees at 9 bases. CDR1 and CDR2 (germline): MDHEN, SYDVKM. The CDR3 contains 19 residues. Germline trimming cut 3 bases from V and 9 bases from J; bases unmatched to any gene: 24. CDR3 sequence: CASSFWGKKTSGPDRVQYF. The CDR3 DNA reads TGTGCCAGCAGTTTCTGGGGGAAAAAAACTAGCGGGCCGGATCGGGTGCAGTACTTC. The full variable domain, with the rest looked up from reference TRBV28 and TRBJ2-7, is DVKVTQSSRYLVKRTGEKVFLECVQDMDHENMFWYRQDPGLGLRLIYFSYDVKMKEKGDIPEGYSVSREKKERFSLILESASTNQTSMYLCASSFWGKKTSGPDRVQYFGPGTRLTVT.

The V gene is TRBV11-2, the J gene TRBJ1-1; 10 nucleotides match TRBD1. V lost 2 bases and J lost 4; bases outside the gene matches: 4. This CDR3 has 15 residues. The germline V gene encodes CDR1 SGHAT and CDR2 FQNNGV. CDR3: CASSLTWTGGTEAFF. CDR3 in DNA: TGTGCCAGCAGCTTAACATGGACAGGGGGCACTGAAGCTTTCTTT.

The rearrangement joins TRBV19 to TRBJ2-3; D assignment may be TRBD1 or TRBD2 (5 bases each). The V end lost 6 bases, the J end lost 5 bases, and 15 bases lay between the germline ends. This CDR3 spans 14 amino acids. Germline CDR1 reads LNHDA; CDR2 reads SQIVND (reference sequence). CDR3 coding DNA: TGTGCCAGTAGGTTAGACGGGACGGGAGATACGCAGTATTTT. Translated: CASRLDGTGDTQYF. The full variable domain, its missing parts supplied by reference TRBV19 and TRBJ2-3, is DGGITQSPKYLFRKEGQNVTLSCEQNLNHDAMYWYRQDPGQGLRLIYYSQIVNDFQKGDIAEGYSVSREKKESFPLTVTSAQKNPTAFYLCASRLDGTGDTQYFGPGTRLTVL.

The rearrangement uses TRBV30 and TRBJ1-2, with D uncertain. This CDR3 contains 13 residues. V was shortened by 0 bases and J by 4 bases, with 9 bases between the two germline ends. The germline CDR1 and CDR2 sequences are GTSNPN and SVGIG (reference sequence). CDR3 residues: CAWSVQLGYGYTF. DNA of the CDR3: TGTGCCTGGAGTGTTCAGCTTGGCTATGGCTACACCTTC.

The CDR3 nucleotides read TGTGCCAGCAGCTCGGGACTAGCGGGAGTGGAGACCCAGTACTTC. Translated, it gives CASSSGLAGVETQYF. V and J are TRBV7-9 and TRBJ2-5, with 14 bases that match TRBD2. The CDR3 sequence is 15 residues long. Trimming at V came to 4 bases and at J to 5 bases, leaving 3 bases not matched to a gene. Germline loops: CDR1 SEHNR, CDR2 FQNEAQ (reference sequence).

V and J are TRBV15 and TRBJ1-5; no firm D call. The CDR3 extends over 13 amino acids. V lost 5 bases, J lost 5 bases, and 10 bases lay in between. Germline CDR1 and CDR2: LNHNV and YYDKDF (reference sequence). CDR3 nucleotide sequence: TGTGCCACCAGCGGGCACATTGATCAGCCCCAGCATTTT. It specifies CATSGHIDQPQHF.

This clone was found a few times. The gene calls are TRBV11-2 and TRBJ2-2, with 7 bases identical to TRBD2. V trimming: 4 bases; J trimming: 4 bases; junction bases outside the gene matches: 3. The germline CDR1 and CDR2 sequences are SGHAT and FQNNGV. The CDR3 runs to 14 residues. CDR3 region: CASSSQRGTGELFF. The CDR3 nucleotides read TGTGCCAGCAGCTCACAGCGGGGCACCGGGGAGCTGTTTTTT.

Regarding this clone: This same CDR3 is encoded by further DNA sequences in the sample. The genes are TRBV28 and TRBJ2-7; 7 nucleotides line up with TRBD1. The germline V gene encodes CDR1 MDHEN and CDR2 SYDVKM. CDR3 length equals 13 residues. The V segment lost 7 bases and the J segment 0 bases; nucleotides outside the gene matches: 3. CDR3 in amino acids: CASTSGGSYEQYF. In DNA, the CDR3 is TGTGCCAGCACCTCAGGGGGCTCCTACGAGCAGTACTTC. Supplemented by reference TRBV28 and TRBJ2-7, the full variable domain reads DVKVTQSSRYLVKRTGEKVFLECVQDMDHENMFWYRQDPGLGLRLIYFSYDVKMKEKGDIPEGYSVSREKKERFSLILESASTNQTSMYLCASTSGGSYEQYFGPGTRLTVT.

The chain carries TRBV7-8 and TRBJ2-1; D gene unclear. The CDR3 sequence is 15 residues long. V was trimmed by 1 base and J by 0 bases, leaving 7 bases between them. Germline CDR1 SGHVS, CDR2 FQNEAQ. The CDR3 DNA is TGTGCCAGCAGCTTAGTTGCAGGCTCCTACAATGAGCAGTTCTTC. Its translation is CASSLVAGSYNEQFF.

The gene calls are TRBV18 and TRBJ2-5, with D possibly being TRBD2 (6 bases). Germline V gene lookup returns CDR1 KGHSH and CDR2 LQKENI. The V end was cut by 2 bases, the J end by 1 base, with 8 bases between. The CDR3 runs 14 residues. In nucleotides, the CDR3 is TGTGCCAGCTCACCAGGAGGGGTCCAAGAGACCCAGTACTTC. This gives the protein CASSPGGVQETQYF.

The chain carries TRBV4-2 and TRBJ2-7; TRBD2 is a possible D gene (5 bases). The CDR3 runs 15 residues. Per germline, CDR1 LGHNA and CDR2 YNFKEQ. Trimming shortened V by 5 bases and J by 3 bases, and 17 bases separated the two germline ends. In DNA form, the CDR3 reads TGTGCCAGCAGCTTATCTGGGAGTGCCTACTACGAGCAGTACTTC. Protein sequence: CASSLSGSAYYEQYF.

V and J are TRBV5-1 and TRBJ2-1, with 7 bases that match TRBD2. The CDR3 consists of 15 residues. V dropped 4 bases and J dropped 8; count of bases not matched to a gene: 12. CDR1 SGHRS and CDR2 YFSETQ come from the germline V gene. CDR3 DNA: TGCGCCAGCAGCGGGGGGGACTTCCCGGGCGATGAGCAGTTCTTC. Its translation is CASSGGDFPGDEQFF. The full variable domain, in which reference TRBV5-1 and TRBJ2-1 provide the parts outside the CDR3, is KAGVTQTPRYLIKTRGQQVTLSCSPISGHRSVSWYQQTPGQGLQFLFEYFSETQRNKGNFPGRFSGRQFSNSRSEMNVSTLELGDSALYLCASSGGDFPGDEQFFGPGTRLTVL.

Turning to this clone: Its ends do not fully match the called genes, so a read error is possible. This rearrangement joins TRBV5-1 to TRBJ2-5; a weak D match, TRBD1 (6 bases). This CDR3 contains 12 residues. Germline V gene data show CDR1 as SGHRS and CDR2 as YFSETQ. CDR3 sequence: CASRKGDEIQYF. The CDR3 region has the DNA TGCGCCAGCAGGAAGGGGGACGAGATCCAGTACTTC.

This rearrangement joins TRBV11-3 to TRBJ1-5; D ambiguous. Germline assignment: CDR1 SGHNT and CDR2 YENEEA. The V end was cut by 2 bases, the J end by 2 bases, with 22 bases between. The CDR3 spans 19 residues. The CDR3 loop is CASSLIRGSERWGNQPQHF. The CDR3 DNA follows: TGTGCCAGCAGCTTAATACGAGGTTCGGAGCGCTGGGGCAATCAGCCCCAGCATTTT.

The chain combines TRBV7-8 with TRBJ1-2; D gene uncertain. Germline lookup yields CDR1 SGHVS and CDR2 FQNEAQ. The CDR3 runs to 14 residues. Deletions cut 5 bases from V and 2 bases from J, with 12 bases between. In DNA, the CDR3 is TGTGCCAGCAGCCCCCCCACGGGGAACTATGGCTACACCTTC. This gives the protein CASSPPTGNYGYTF.

CDR3 sequence: CASSAGANTGELFF. The CDR3 nucleotides read TGTGCCAGCAGCGCAGGGGCGAACACCGGGGAGCTGTTTTTT. The chain carries TRBV11-2 and TRBJ2-2, with D perhaps TRBD1 (6 bases). V lost 5 bases to trimming and J lost 0 bases, with 7 bases between them. Germline lookup yields CDR1 SGHAT and CDR2 FQNNGV. The length of the CDR3 is 14 residues.

The table lists this clone with a count of one. The CDR3 sequence: CASSLDIGANVLTF. CDR3 bases: TGCGCCAGCAGCCTGGACATTGGGGCCAACGTCCTGACTTTC. J is TRBJ2-6 and V is TRBV5-1, with a possible D match to TRBD1 (5 bases). Germline-derived CDR1 and CDR2 are SGHRS and YFSETQ. V was cut by 4 bases and J by 3 bases, with 8 bases left in between. This CDR3 is built from 14 residues.